This passage covers 23 T cell receptor beta chains from one sample sequenced in a study of Graves' ophthalmopathy and Graves' hyperthyroidism. As the template, RNA transcripts were used to amplify TCR beta CDR3 regions. Second-round multiplex PCR followed a first-round RT-PCR using HTBI primers. TCRdb called the multiplex PCR reads again in MiXCR, with one record for every CDR3 protein. Of 400,000 to 450,000 distinct CDR3 sequences listed, more than 20% are singletons. The sample taken for sequencing was peripheral blood. All receptors derive from a woman between 18 and 30 years old with stable Graves' hyperthyroidism.

This clonotype was observed many times. The V call is TRBV7-2, the J call TRBJ2-7; TRBD2 matches 7 bases. The CDR3 runs 15 residues. Trimming cost V 2 bases and J 6 bases; bases outside gene matches: 10. From germline, CDR1 is SGHTA and CDR2 FQGNSA. The CDR3 is CASSLRGLVVGEQYF. CDR3 nucleotide sequence: TGTGCCAGCAGCTTACGTGGACTAGTCGTAGGCGAGCAGTACTTC.

This clonotype appeared many times. The CDR3 here is CASSYRDTEAFF. DNA of the CDR3: TGTGCCAGCAGCTACAGGGACACTGAAGCTTTCTTT. J is TRBJ1-1 and V is TRBV28; possible D gene TRBD1, 6 bases. V was shortened by 6 bases and J by 3 bases, with 8 bases between the two germline ends. The CDR3 sequence is 12 residues long. The germline V gene encodes CDR1 MDHEN and CDR2 SYDVKM.

Ten or more counts support this clonotype. The chain couples TRBV10-3 to TRBJ1-2; the D is unclear. Germline V gives CDR1 ENHRY, CDR2 SYGVKD. The CDR3 loop spans 15 amino acids. V was shortened by 10 bases and J by 0 bases, with 18 bases between the two germline ends. The CDR3 region is CASRETTPSNYGYTF. The CDR3 bases are TGTGCCAGCAGAGAGACGACACCTTCTAACTATGGCTACACCTTC.

This clonotype was seen repeatedly, ten times or more. The genes are TRBV12-3 or TRBV12-4 and TRBJ2-6; D unresolved. V was clipped by 3 bases and J by 0 bases, with 3 bases between them. This CDR3 has 14 amino acids. The CDR3 nucleotides read TGTGCCAGCAGTTTTAACTCTGGGGCCAACGTCCTGACTTTC. Translation: CASSFNSGANVLTF.

This clonotype was seen at least ten times. The chain recombines TRBV11-2 with TRBJ2-7; TRBD1 matches at 11 bases. V was clipped by 5 bases and J by 2 bases; unmatched bases: 5. The CDR3 contains 15 residues. The germline gives CDR1 SGHAT, CDR2 FQNNGV. The CDR3, as DNA: TGTGCCAGCAGCCCTAGGGACAGGGGGGCCTACGAGCAGTACTTC. Protein sequence: CASSPRDRGAYEQYF. The complete variable domain, with remaining parts taken from reference TRBV11-2 and TRBJ2-7, reads EAGVAQSPRYKIIEKRQSVAFWCNPISGHATLYWYQQILGQGPKLLIQFQNNGVVDDSQLPKDRFSAERLKGVDSTLKIQPAKLEDSAVYLCASSPRDRGAYEQYFGPGTRLTVT.

This clonotype has at least ten counts. The chain joins TRBV20-1 to TRBJ2-7; perhaps TRBD2 as D (6 bases). This CDR3 has 15 residues. V lost 3 bases and J lost 0, with 15 bases in between. The germline V gene encodes CDR1 DFQATT and CDR2 SNEGSKA (reference sequence). The CDR3 loop reads CSASSGRGSSYEQYF. CDR3 bases: TGCAGTGCTAGTTCAGGGCGGGGCAGCTCCTACGAGCAGTACTTC.

Points on this clonotype: A read error may produce the germline difference seen at one junction end. The rearrangement links TRBV6-5 to TRBJ2-7, with TRBD1 matching over 9 bases. In germline, CDR1 is MNHEY, CDR2 SVGAGI. The CDR3 consists of 15 residues. The CDR3 nucleotides are TGTGCCAGCAGTTACGATGGGACAGGGCTCTACGAGCAGTGCTTC. Amino acid sequence: CASSYDGTGLYEQCF.

The chain has TRBV30 and TRBJ1-2; no clear D. Germline loops: CDR1 GTSNPN, CDR2 SVGIG (reference sequence). Deletions cut 4 bases from V and 0 bases from J, with 12 bases between. This CDR3 is 14 amino acids long. CDR3 coding DNA: TGTGCCTGGACTCCCCCATCAGCTAACTATGGCTACACCTTC. Translating it yields CAWTPPSANYGYTF.

This clonotype was found many times. The chain recombines TRBV5-1 with TRBJ2-2; 13 bases line up with TRBD2. The germline gives CDR1 SGHRS, CDR2 YFSETQ. The V and J ends lost 2 bases and 2 bases, in that order; junction bases with no gene match: 9. The CDR3 totals 19 residues. DNA for the CDR3: TGCGCCAGCAGCTTCCGGACTAGCGGGAGACTCACTAACACCGGGGAGCTGTTTTTT. Protein: CASSFRTSGRLTNTGELFF.

This clonotype was detected many times. CDR3 loop: CASSYRGNIQYF. CDR3 coding DNA: TGTGCCAGCAGTTACAGGGGGAACATTCAGTACTTC. The rearrangement links TRBV6-6 to TRBJ2-4; possibly TRBD1 for D (6 bases). CDR1 and CDR2 from the germline V gene are MNHNY and SVGAGI (reference sequence). V dropped 2 bases and J dropped 7 bases, with 6 bases sitting between them. This CDR3 contains 12 residues.

V is TRBV6-1 and J is TRBJ2-7, with 8 bases aligning to TRBD2. This CDR3 region has 16 residues. After removal of 5 bases from V and 0 bases from J, the junction contained 9 bases not matched to a gene. Germline loops: CDR1 MNHNS, CDR2 SASEGT. The CDR3 region is CASSTYQRGSSYEQYF. As DNA, the CDR3 is TGTGCCAGCAGTACCTACCAGCGGGGGAGCTCCTACGAGCAGTACTTC.

This clonotype came up many times. V is TRBV28 and J is TRBJ2-5; D is ambiguous. The length of the CDR3 is 13 residues. The ends were cut back, 6 bases at V and 1 base at J, with 9 bases in the middle. Germline lookup yields CDR1 MDHEN and CDR2 SYDVKM. CDR3 sequence (DNA): TGTGCCAGCAGAAAGAAGGGCCAAGAGACCCAGTACTTC. This encodes CASRKKGQETQYF.

This clonotype was observed a handful of times. V is TRBV9 and J is TRBJ2-5, with D tentatively TRBD1 (6 bases). The CDR3 covers 15 residues. Deletions cut 2 bases from V and 3 bases from J, with 14 bases between. Germline V gene sequence: CDR1 SGDLS, CDR2 YYNGEE. The CDR3 spells CASSVSGTLKETQYF. The DNA of the CDR3 is TGTGCCAGCAGCGTTTCCGGGACACTCAAAGAGACCCAGTACTTC.

This clonotype occurred many times. The chain carries TRBV6-5 and TRBJ1-1; D uncertain. V was shortened by 4 bases and J by 1 base, with 13 bases between the two germline ends. Germline V gene lookup returns CDR1 MNHEY and CDR2 SVGAGI. The CDR3 length is 15 residues. The CDR3 loop reads CASSSGWRENTEAFF. DNA of the CDR3: TGTGCCAGCAGTTCGGGTTGGAGGGAGAACACTGAAGCTTTCTTT.

This chain connects TRBV12-3 or TRBV12-4 to TRBJ1-1; D is uncertain. This CDR3 spans 11 amino acids. V lost 7 bases to trimming and J lost 7 bases, with 10 bases between them. The CDR3 bases are TGTGCCAGCAAAATAACAAATGAAGCTTTCTTT. It translates to CASKITNEAFF.

For this clonotype: A single base separates this from a much larger clone, so it may be a read error. J is TRBJ1-5 and V is TRBV30; no clear D. Germline V gene lookup returns CDR1 GTSNPN and CDR2 SVGIG (reference sequence). This CDR3 has 13 amino acids. The DNA of the CDR3 is TGTGCCCGGAGGGCAAGCATTAATCAGCCCCAGCATTTT. Translated, it gives CARRASINQPQHF.

This clonotype has ten or more counts. In nucleotides, the CDR3 is TGTGCCAGCAGCCAAGCCTCCGAGCAGGGCCCACTTCCACCCCTCCACTTT. This codes for CASSQASEQGPLPPLHF. The chain is built from TRBV28 and TRBJ1-6, with a possible D match to TRBD1 (5 bases). V lost 6 bases to trimming and J lost 11 bases, with 26 bases between them. The CDR3 has 17 residues. CDR1 and CDR2 from the germline V gene are MDHEN and SYDVKM.

This chain uses TRBV6-1 with TRBJ1-5; no reliable D call. The CDR3 consists of 14 residues. V lost 5 bases and J lost 5, with 13 bases in between. The germline V gene encodes CDR1 MNHNS and CDR2 SASEGT. Written as DNA, the CDR3 is TGTGCCAGCAGTCGGGGTACGGCCGATCAGCCCCAGCATTTT. Its translation: CASSRGTADQPQHF.

This clonotype has a count of ten or more. V and J are TRBV2 and TRBJ1-5; D not certain. Trimming cost V 4 bases and J 6 bases, with 10 bases left between them. Germline V gives CDR1 SNHLY, CDR2 FYNNEI. The CDR3 contains 13 residues. This CDR3 is CASSASPGQPQHF. The CDR3 nucleotides are TGTGCCAGCAGTGCGTCTCCCGGTCAGCCCCAGCATTTT.

The rearrangement links TRBV6-1 to TRBJ2-5, with 8 bases lining up with TRBD2. V shed 3 bases and J 5 bases; nucleotides not matched to a gene: 11. Germline loops: CDR1 MNHNS, CDR2 SASEGT. The CDR3 runs 16 residues. In DNA, the CDR3 is TGTGCCAGCAGTGATCTTGGCAGCGGGGGTTGGGAGACCCAGTACTTC. Its protein product is CASSDLGSGGWETQYF.

Turning to this clonotype: A much larger clone differs by one base, so this may be a read error. V is TRBV19 and J is TRBJ2-7, with D possibly being TRBD1 (6 bases). The CDR3 has 13 residues. Germline loops: CDR1 LNHDA, CDR2 SQIVND (reference sequence). Trimming shortened V by 6 bases and J by 3 bases, and 12 bases separated the two germline ends. Here the CDR3 DNA reads TGTGCCAGTAGGAATACAGGGATCTACGAGCAGTACTTC. The encoded protein is CASRNTGIYEQYF.

This clonotype was seen repeatedly, ten times or more. This chain joins TRBV11-2 and TRBJ1-3, with 7 bases lining up with TRBD1. V gave up 2 bases and J gave up 0 bases; unmatched junction bases: 4. Germline V CDR1 and CDR2: SGHAT, FQNNGV. CDR3 length: 16 residues. Here the CDR3 reads CASSLTGASSGNTIYF. The CDR3 DNA reads TGTGCCAGCAGCTTAACAGGGGCCAGCTCTGGAAACACCATATATTTT.

The CDR3 loop reads CASSTPQGASTGELFF. The CDR3 DNA follows: TGTGCCAGCAGTACACCACAGGGGGCGAGCACCGGGGAGCTGTTTTTT. The chain employs TRBV12-3 or TRBV12-4 and TRBJ2-2; TRBD1 matches 9 bases. There are 16 residues in the CDR3. After removal of 5 bases from V and 4 bases from J, the junction contained 8 bases not matched to a gene.